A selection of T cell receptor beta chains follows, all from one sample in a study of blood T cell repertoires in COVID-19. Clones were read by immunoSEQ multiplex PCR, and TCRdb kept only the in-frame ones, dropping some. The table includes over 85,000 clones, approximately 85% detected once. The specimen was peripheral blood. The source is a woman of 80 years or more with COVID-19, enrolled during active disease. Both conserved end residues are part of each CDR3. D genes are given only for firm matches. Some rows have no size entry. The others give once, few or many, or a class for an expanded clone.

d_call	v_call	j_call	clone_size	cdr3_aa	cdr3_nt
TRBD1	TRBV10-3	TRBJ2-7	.	CAISGRTGDEQYF	TGTGCCATCAGTGGTAGGACAGGGGACGAGCAGTACTTC
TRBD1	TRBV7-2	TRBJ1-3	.	CASSLRGTGDSGNTIYF	TGTGCCAGCAGCTTAAGGGGGACAGGGGACTCTGGAAACACCATATATTTT
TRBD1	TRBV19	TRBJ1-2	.	CASSADLTGASGYTF	TGTGCCAGTAGCGCCGACCTGACAGGGGCCTCTGGCTACACCTTC
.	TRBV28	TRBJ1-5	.	CASSLSVGTGFWLDNSNQPQHF	TGTGCCAGCAGTTTATCTGTGGGCACAGGGTTTTGGCTGGATAATAGCAATCAGCCCCAGCATTTT
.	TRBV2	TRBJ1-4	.	CASSEVSDTEKLFF	TGTGCCAGCAGTGAAGTCTCTGACACTGAAAAACTGTTTTTT
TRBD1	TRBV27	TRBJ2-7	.	CATTFRQGQSSYEQYF	TGTGCCACAACCTTCCGACAGGGGCAATCCTCCTACGAGCAGTACTTC
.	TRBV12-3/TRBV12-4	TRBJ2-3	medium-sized	CASSTTRDTQYF	TGTGCCAGCAGTACCACCCGGGATACGCAGTATTTT
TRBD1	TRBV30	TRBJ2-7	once	CAWSDPPLTGDPSYEQYF	TGTGCCTGGAGTGACCCACCGCTGACAGGGGATCCCTCCTACGAGCAGTACTTC
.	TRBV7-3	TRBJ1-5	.	CASSFQEGQPQHF	TGTGCCAGCAGCTTCCAGGAAGGTCAGCCCCAGCATTTT
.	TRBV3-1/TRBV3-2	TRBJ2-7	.	CASSQAIADYEQYF	TGTGCCAGCAGCCAAGCGATAGCGGACTACGAGCAGTACTTC
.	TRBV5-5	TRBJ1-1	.	CASSLVSGGEAFF	TGTGCCAGCAGCTTGGTATCGGGGGGTGAAGCTTTCTTT
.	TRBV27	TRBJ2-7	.	CASSLGVTGVRYEQYF	TGTGCCAGCAGTTTAGGGGTCACGGGGGTCCGGTACGAGCAGTACTTC
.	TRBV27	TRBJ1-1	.	CASSSGGAYTEAFF	TGTGCCAGCAGTTCCGGAGGTGCTTACACTGAAGCTTTCTTT
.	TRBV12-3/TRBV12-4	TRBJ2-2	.	CASRKHGELFF	TGTGCCAGCAGGAAACACGGGGAGCTGTTTTTT
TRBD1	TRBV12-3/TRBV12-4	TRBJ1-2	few	CASSSNRGRGYTF	TGTGCCAGCAGTTCAAACAGGGGGCGTGGCTACACCTTC
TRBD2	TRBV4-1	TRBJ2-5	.	CASSQATLAGRETQYF	TGCGCCAGCAGCCAAGCCACGCTAGCGGGACGAGAGACCCAGTACTTC
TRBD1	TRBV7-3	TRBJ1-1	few	CASSFTGGQAEAFF	TGTGCCAGCAGCTTCACAGGGGGCCAGGCTGAAGCTTTCTTT
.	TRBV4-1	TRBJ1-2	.	CASSQDRGGRYGYTF	TGCGCCAGCAGCCAAGATCGAGGGGGAAGATATGGCTACACCTTC
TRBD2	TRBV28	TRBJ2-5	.	CASSLLAGIGQETQYF	TGTGCCAGCAGTTTACTAGCGGGGATCGGGCAAGAGACCCAGTACTTC
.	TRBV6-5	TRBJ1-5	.	CASSYSNRIDQPQHF	TGTGCCAGCAGTTACTCGAACAGGATTGATCAGCCCCAGCATTTT
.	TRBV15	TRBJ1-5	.	CATSNLNQPQHF	TGTGCCACCAGTAACTTGAATCAGCCCCAGCATTTT
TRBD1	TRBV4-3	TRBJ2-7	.	CASSQKTGGAIGEQYF	TGCGCCAGCAGCCAGAAGACAGGGGGCGCTATCGGCGAGCAGTACTTC
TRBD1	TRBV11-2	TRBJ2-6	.	CASSLWTGTGGSGANVLTF	TGTGCCAGCAGCTTATGGACCGGGACAGGGGGATCTGGGGCCAACGTCCTGACTTTC